This T cell receptor (beta chain) was sequenced during a study of early T cells in non-severe SARS-CoV-2 infection. Study-level information: Bulk RNA isolated from unsorted whole blood underwent sequencing; chains were not paired. Regarding the study as a whole: VDJdb-based matching was biased toward anti-spike CD8 responses and missed private and CD4 specificities.

Researchers attached unique molecular identifiers to individual cDNA molecules. MiXCR, run by TCRdb on the 5' RACE reads, gives a single entry per CDR3 protein. The table lists tens of thousands of distinct CDR3 sequences, roughly 13% of them singletons. This clonotype was detected many times. Its antigen is not known. The CDR3 is 17 amino acids. The V end lost 0 bases, the J end lost 1 base, and 16 bases lay between the germline ends. Sequenced material: whole blood. This chain connects TRBV12-3 or TRBV12-4 to TRBJ2-7, with D perhaps given as TRBD1 or TRBD2 (6 bases each). This clonotype originated in an adult who was a healthcare worker with PCR-confirmed SARS-CoV-2 infection or an uninfected control (not recorded which). The CDR3 nucleotides read TGTGCCAGCAGTTTAGCTCCTCCGGGGGCGCGGTCCTACGAGCAGTACTTC. As protein: CASSLAPPGARSYEQYF.